This entry features one TCR beta chain sequence. Its target antigen remains unknown. No base quality values were provided; no much bigger clone lies one nucleotide off. In Seattle, one collaborating source enrolled patients while the infection was active and tracked those patients longitudinally over the course of disease. Each collaborating institution followed its own protocols to collect whole blood in K2EDTA tubes. For TCRbeta analysis, collaborators shipped samples as frozen whole blood, isolated PBMCs, or DNA extracted from either of those sample types. The data belong to a study of blood T cell repertoires in COVID-19 (dated by TCRdb to about 2020). With regard to the full study: Collaborator samples came from the United States, Italy and Spain and covered acute and convalescent phases of COVID-19. The prospective study material was composed of cDNA or gDNA derived from T cells, B-cell-depleted T cells, or PBMCs. The dataset comprised deeply sampled blood TCRbeta repertoires from subjects exposed to, actively infected with, or recovered from COVID-19. The repertoires were made available in a free public database intended to serve as a resource for research on the immune response to SARS-CoV-2. The samples were drawn from two sources: the first 160 participants of the ongoing ImmuneRACE study, and 1,000 to 1,500 subjects contributed by 6 global collaborators. Sample metadata almost always included a de-identified subject ID, COVID-19 status, age in years and sex. Where available, HLA class I and class II types were taken from metadata supplied by the sample provider and were not determined by assay-based typing. The research as a whole found: The amount of clinical and demographic metadata varied by source and participant and was provided uncurated.

V is shortened by 1 base, J by 3 bases, and the region joining them spans 8 bases. CDR3 length: 14 amino acids, cysteine to phenylalanine. The sequence is cut down to CDR3 DNA, 42 bases in frame from base 1. As encoded in the germline V gene, CDR1 is SGHTA while CDR2 is FQGNSA. TCRbeta CDR3 regions were amplified from genomic DNA by means of the immunoSEQ Assay, a bias-controlled multiplex PCR. The authors' analysis ran thus. The number of nucleated cells in each sample was estimated by amplification of reference gene primers within the assay. To quantify the absolute abundance of each unique TCRbeta CDR3 rearrangement, sequence reads were collapsed and filtered. For each sample, productive Simpson clonality was calculated by taking the square root of Simpson's diversity index across productive rearrangements. The table was pulled from immuneACCESS by TCRdb, which kept in-frame rearrangements only. Such tables lose some clones; where checked, under half of the loss comes from unresolved V genes, and the rest has no known cause. The D gene and trimming were derived from the DNA, and the V and J assignments and clone size from that table. This sample gives tens of thousands of clones in total; approximately 79% of them show up just once. The ten largest make up approximately 4.1% of the sample.

The sample consisted of peripheral blood. The TCR sequence derives from a man in his 70s with COVID-19, enrolled during active disease. The rearranged segments are TRBV7-2 and TRBJ2-3, with the D gene not confidently named. The nucleotide sequence is given as TGTGCCAGCAGCTTAGGATACAGTACAGATACGCAGTATTTT. It translates as CASSLGYSTDTQYF.